What follows are 23 T cell receptor beta chains derived from one specimen sequenced in a study of blood T cell repertoires in COVID-19. Assay used: immunoSEQ multiplex PCR; TCRdb lists only in-frame clones, some missing. Here the sample spans under 250,000 clones, 85% to 95% being singletons. Input material: peripheral blood. The receptor set was obtained from a young man with COVID-19, enrolled during active disease.

The CDR3 nucleotides read TGTGCCAGAAGCGACACAGGGCCCGACTCCTACGAGCAGTACTTC. Protein: CARSDTGPDSYEQYF. This chain uses TRBV5-3 with TRBJ2-7; D perhaps matches TRBD1 (6 bases). TRBV5-3 falls under the ORF class, with uncertain function. The CDR3 runs to 15 residues. V was pared by 4 bases and J by 0 bases, with 14 bases between.

J is TRBJ2-5 and V is TRBV30; maybe TRBD2 (5 bases). In germline, CDR1 is GTSNPN, CDR2 SVGIG (reference sequence). This CDR3 comprises 13 residues. The V gene lost 0 bases and the J gene lost 4 bases, with 9 bases spanning the gap. This chain's CDR3 is CAWSVGLAETQYF. DNA of the CDR3: TGTGCCTGGAGTGTAGGCCTAGCAGAGACCCAGTACTTC.

The chain employs TRBV3-1 (or the pseudogene TRBV3-2) and TRBJ2-3, with D maybe TRBD2 (6 bases). The germline CDR1 and CDR2 sequences are LGHDT and YNNKEL (reference sequence). Trimming cost V 4 bases and J 6 bases, with 20 bases left between them. The CDR3 is 16 residues long. The CDR3 sequence is CASSPNLPLARDTQYF. The CDR3 DNA reads as TGTGCCAGCAGCCCCAACTTACCTCTAGCGAGGGATACGCAGTATTTT.

This chain uses TRBV5-1 with TRBJ1-1, with D uncertain. Germline V gene data show CDR1 as SGHRS and CDR2 as YFSETQ. Trimming removed 4 bases from V and 5 bases from J, with 15 bases in between. The CDR3 runs to 14 residues. The CDR3 DNA sequence: TGCGCCAGCAGCACGGGTCCATTGGAGACTGAAGCTTTCTTT. It is translated as CASSTGPLETEAFF.

The V call is TRBV19, the J call TRBJ2-5; no definite D call. Germline assignment: CDR1 LNHDA and CDR2 SQIVND (reference sequence). Trimming removed 5 bases from V and 3 bases from J, with 10 bases in between. This CDR3 is built from 13 residues. The CDR3 loop is CASSSRLKETQYF. CDR3 bases: TGTGCCAGTAGTTCCCGACTTAAAGAGACCCAGTACTTC.

The CDR3 DNA follows: TGTGCCAGCAGCTTGGGGGGGCATAGCTCCTACAATGAGCAGTTCTTC. Amino acid sequence: CASSLGGHSSYNEQFF. The chain carries TRBV5-4 and TRBJ2-1; a possible D gene is TRBD1 (6 bases). Germline CDR1 and CDR2: SGHNT and YYREEE (reference sequence). The CDR3 sequence is 16 residues long. V was trimmed by 0 bases and J by 0 bases, leaving 10 bases between them.

The rearrangement links TRBV9 to TRBJ1-2; 8 bases match TRBD1. The CDR3 loop spans 14 amino acids. CDR1 is SGDLS, CDR2 YYNGEE, per germline. V shed 0 bases, J shed 5 bases, and the junction held 3 bases outside the gene matches. CDR3 in amino acids: CASSVGTGLYGYTF. CDR3 sequence (DNA): TGTGCCAGCAGCGTAGGGACAGGGTTGTATGGCTACACCTTC. The full variable domain, in which reference TRBV9 and TRBJ1-2 provide the parts outside the CDR3, is DSGVTQTPKHLITATGQRVTLRCSPRSGDLSVYWYQQSLDQGLQFLIQYYNGEERAKGNILERFSAQQFPDLHSELNLSSLELGDSALYFCASSVGTGLYGYTFGSGTRLTVV.

The chain employs TRBV2 and TRBJ1-2; D is possibly TRBD1 (6 bases). This CDR3 contains 14 residues. Trimming took 6 bases from V and 4 from J, leaving 15 bases between them. Germline-derived CDR1 and CDR2 are SNHLY and FYNNEI. CDR3 bases: TGTGCCAGCAGCGGCCCAGGGGCCTCCTATGGCTACACCTTC. This gives the protein CASSGPGASYGYTF. The entire variable domain, with the rest obtained from reference TRBV2 and TRBJ1-2, is as follows: EPEVTQTPSHQVTQMGQEVILRCVPISNHLYFYWYRQILGQKVEFLVSFYNNEISEKSEIFDDQFSVERPDGSNFTLKIRSTKLEDSAMYFCASSGPGASYGYTFGSGTRLTVV.

This clone was seen just once. The V gene is TRBV5-1, the J gene TRBJ2-7, with D perhaps TRBD1 (5 bases). The V end lost 4 bases, the J end lost 6 bases, and 14 bases lay between the germline ends. The length of the CDR3 is 13 residues. The V gene's germline CDR1 is SGHRS and CDR2 YFSETQ. This CDR3 reads CASSLQGFREQYF. CDR3 DNA: TGCGCCAGCAGCCTCCAGGGATTTCGCGAGCAGTACTTC.

This chain connects TRBV6-5 to TRBJ1-1; perhaps TRBD1 as D (5 bases). The V gene's germline CDR1 is MNHEY and CDR2 SVGAGI. This CDR3 is 12 amino acids long. CDR3 sequence: CSKRGMNTEAFF. CDR3 nucleotide sequence: TGTAGCAAACGGGGGATGAACACTGAAGCTTTCTTT.

V gene TRBV19 combines with J gene TRBJ2-5; maybe TRBD2 (6 bases). The ends were cut back, 4 bases at V and 5 bases at J, with 11 bases in the middle. The germline gives CDR1 LNHDA, CDR2 SQIVND (reference sequence). The CDR3 is 13 amino acids. CDR3 sequence: CASSTLARETQYF. The CDR3 DNA is TGTGCCAGTAGTACTCTAGCGCGGGAGACCCAGTACTTC.

This chain connects TRBV5-4 to TRBJ1-2; no firm D call. The CDR3 is 12 residues long. Trimming took 1 base from V and 5 from J, leaving 6 bases between them. The germline CDR1 and CDR2 sequences are SGHNT and YYREEE (reference sequence). The CDR3 coding sequence is TGTGCCAGCAGCTTGATCGGGTATGGCTACACCTTC. Translating gives CASSLIGYGYTF.

V is TRBV5-1 and J is TRBJ1-5; D may be TRBD1 (5 bases). V lost 1 base to trimming and J lost 5 bases, with 13 bases between them. Per the germline V gene, CDR1 is SGHRS and CDR2 is YFSETQ. CDR3 length: 15 residues. In nucleotides, the CDR3 is TGCGCCAGCAGCTTGTCTTCGGGGGTCGATCAGCCCCAGCATTTT. Its protein product is CASSLSSGVDQPQHF.

This chain uses TRBV25-1 with TRBJ1-3; D might be TRBD1 (5 bases). The germline gives CDR1 MGHDK, CDR2 SYGVNS. V was clipped by 1 base and J by 4 bases, with 14 bases between them. The CDR3 extends over 16 amino acids. The CDR3 DNA reads TGTGCCAGCAGTGAATCTGGGGTTGGGGGGGGAAACACCATATATTTT. Its protein is CASSESGVGGGNTIYF. Full variable domain (rest looked up from reference TRBV25-1 and TRBJ1-3): EADIYQTPRYLVIGTGKKITLECSQTMGHDKMYWYQQDPGMELHLIHYSYGVNSTEKGDLSSESTVSRIRTEHFPLTLESARPSHTSQYLCASSESGVGGGNTIYFGEGSWLTVV.

V is TRBV19 and J is TRBJ1-1; tentative D call: TRBD1 (5 bases). The CDR3 spans 15 residues. CDR1 and CDR2 from the germline V gene are LNHDA and SQIVND (reference sequence). The V end was cut by 9 bases, the J end by 1 base, with 18 bases between. The CDR3 here is CASGLVGGGNTEAFF. The CDR3, as DNA: TGTGCCAGCGGTTTAGTTGGGGGGGGGAACACTGAAGCTTTCTTT.

The rearrangement links TRBV10-2 to TRBJ1-6, with D tentatively TRBD1 (5 bases). This CDR3 spans 14 amino acids. Germline CDR1 WSHSY, CDR2 SAAADI. Trimming took off 10 bases at V and 6 bases at J, with 16 bases between the two ends. The CDR3 DNA follows: TGCGCCACCTCCGGCGGGGGGGGTAATTCACCCCTCCACTTT. Amino acids: CATSGGGGNSPLHF.

This clone was detected only a few times. V gene TRBV18 combines with J gene TRBJ2-7, with a weak D call TRBD2 (7 bases). Germline V lookup: CDR1 KGHSH, CDR2 LQKENI. The V and J ends lost 0 bases and 3 bases respectively, with 12 bases between them. The CDR3 runs to 15 residues. The CDR3 region is CASSPPQGGGYEQYF. As DNA, the CDR3 is TGTGCCAGCTCACCACCCCAAGGGGGGGGCTACGAGCAGTACTTC.

The chain links TRBV5-6 to TRBJ2-5; 7 positions match TRBD2. The CDR3 extends over 12 amino acids. The trim removed 4 bases at V and 5 bases at J, leaving 2 bases unmatched. Germline V gives CDR1 SGHDT, CDR2 YYEEEE. CDR3 sequence: CASSSGVETQYF. In DNA form, the CDR3 reads TGTGCCAGCAGCAGCGGGGTCGAGACCCAGTACTTC.

The rearrangement uses TRBV5-6 and TRBJ2-7, with TRBD1 matching over 8 bases. The germline V gene encodes CDR1 SGHDT and CDR2 YYEEEE. There are 13 residues in the CDR3. The ends lost 3 bases at V and 3 bases at J; junction bases unmatched: 2. CDR3 in DNA: TGTGCCAGCAGCTGGGGACAGGTCTACGAGCAGTACTTC. This sequence encodes CASSWGQVYEQYF. The full variable domain, with the rest looked up from reference TRBV5-6 and TRBJ2-7, is DAGVTQSPTHLIKTRGQQVTLRCSPKSGHDTVSWYQQALGQGPQFIFQYYEEEERQRGNFPDRFSGHQFPNYSSELNVNALLLGDSALYLCASSWGQVYEQYFGPGTRLTVT.

The chain carries TRBV9 and TRBJ2-1; 8 nucleotides line up with TRBD1. Looked up from germline, CDR1 is SGDLS and CDR2 is YYNGEE. The CDR3 extends over 12 amino acids. V lost 5 bases, J lost 15 bases, and 10 bases stayed unmatched. The CDR3 bases are TGTGCCAGCAGTCGAGAGGACAGGGTTGCGTTCTTC. Translation: CASSREDRVAFF.

The chain couples TRBV18 to TRBJ1-5; 7 nucleotides line up with TRBD1. The germline V gene encodes CDR1 KGHSH and CDR2 LQKENI. The V and J ends lost 6 bases and 9 bases, in that order; junction bases with no gene match: 14. The CDR3 has 15 amino acids. CDR3 sequence: CASSLGTASRWPQHF. Written as DNA, the CDR3 is TGTGCCAGCTCGCTCGGGACAGCCTCGCGGTGGCCCCAGCATTTT.

This chain uses TRBV5-4 with TRBJ2-7; 8 bases align to TRBD1. Trimming cost V 3 bases and J 3 bases; bases outside gene matches: 5. The CDR3 extends over 14 amino acids. CDR1 and CDR2 (germline): SGHNT, YYREEE (reference sequence). The DNA of the CDR3 is TGTGCCAGCAGCTCGGTGGACAGGGTCTACGAGCAGTACTTC. Translated, it gives CASSSVDRVYEQYF.

The V call is TRBV7-6, the J call TRBJ2-3, with 9 bases identical to TRBD1. CDR3 size: 16 residues. Per germline, CDR1 SGHVS and CDR2 FNYEAQ. The junction had 9 bases not matched to a gene; V was cut back by 1 base and J by 7 bases. In DNA, the CDR3 is TGTGCCAGCAGCTTAGAACAGGGGGCGCAGGGCCATACGCAGTATTTT. Translating gives CASSLEQGAQGHTQYF.